This T cell receptor beta chain was recorded in a study of blood T cell repertoires in COVID-19. The overall study: The cDNA or gDNA used as material had been derived from T cells, B-cell-depleted T cells, or PBMCs.

Looked up from germline, CDR1 is LNHDA and CDR2 is SQIVND (reference sequence). The CDR3 totals 20 residues. V shed 7 bases and J shed 0 bases, with 30 bases lying between them. Data came from immunoSEQ multiplex PCR; TCRdb stores just in-frame clones and leaves some out. This table holds 60,000 or so clones, roughly 93% found once. The sequence was collected from a human donor in a cohort sampled during active COVID-19. V gene TRBV19 combines with J gene TRBJ1-1; tentatively, D is TRBD1 (5 bases). Sequencing was carried out using peripheral blood. The CDR3 loop is CASTTLRGGWGRELNTEAFF. CDR3 bases: TGTGCCAGTACTACCCTCCGGGGGGGTTGGGGGAGGGAGCTGAACACTGAAGCTTTCTTT.